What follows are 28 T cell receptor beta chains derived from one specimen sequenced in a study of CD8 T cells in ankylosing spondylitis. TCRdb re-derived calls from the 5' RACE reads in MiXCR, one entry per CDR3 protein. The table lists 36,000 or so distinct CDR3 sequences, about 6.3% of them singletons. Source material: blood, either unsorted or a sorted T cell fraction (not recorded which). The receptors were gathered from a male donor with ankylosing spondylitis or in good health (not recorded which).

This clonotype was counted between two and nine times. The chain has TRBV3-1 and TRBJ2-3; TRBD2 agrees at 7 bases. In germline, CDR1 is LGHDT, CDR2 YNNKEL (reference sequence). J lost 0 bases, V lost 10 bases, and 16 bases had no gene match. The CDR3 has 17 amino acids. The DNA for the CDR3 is TGTGCCACCTCGAAGCCGAGTGGGGGGGTTAGCACAGATACGCAGTATTTT. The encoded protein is CATSKPSGGVSTDTQYF.

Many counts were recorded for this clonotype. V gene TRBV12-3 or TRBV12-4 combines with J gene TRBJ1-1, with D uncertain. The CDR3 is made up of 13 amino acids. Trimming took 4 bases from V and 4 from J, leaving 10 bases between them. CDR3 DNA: TGTGCCAGCAGTTCGGCGGTGGTCACTGAAGCTTTCTTT. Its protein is CASSSAVVTEAFF.

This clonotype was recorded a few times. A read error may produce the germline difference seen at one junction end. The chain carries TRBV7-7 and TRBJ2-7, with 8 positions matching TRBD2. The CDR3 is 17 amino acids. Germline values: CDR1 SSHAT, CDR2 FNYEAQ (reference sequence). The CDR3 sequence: CASSLTLRVAGIYEQYF. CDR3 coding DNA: TGTGCTAGCAGCTTAACCCTACGGGTAGCGGGAATCTACGAGCAGTACTTC.

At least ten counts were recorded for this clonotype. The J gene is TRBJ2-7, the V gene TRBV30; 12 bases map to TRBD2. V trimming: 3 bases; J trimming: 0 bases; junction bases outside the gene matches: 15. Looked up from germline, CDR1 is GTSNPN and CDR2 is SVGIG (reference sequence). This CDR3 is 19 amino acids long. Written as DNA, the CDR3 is TGTGCCTGGAGCCCCCCCATCGGACTAGCGGGATACGACTCCTACGAGCAGTACTTC. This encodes CAWSPPIGLAGYDSYEQYF.

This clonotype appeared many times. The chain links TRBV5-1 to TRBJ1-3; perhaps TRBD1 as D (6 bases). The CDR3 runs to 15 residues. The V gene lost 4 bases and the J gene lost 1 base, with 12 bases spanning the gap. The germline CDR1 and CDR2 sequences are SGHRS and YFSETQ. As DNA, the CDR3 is TGCGCCAGCAGCGCGAGGGGGGATTCTGGAAACACCATATATTTT. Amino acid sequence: CASSARGDSGNTIYF. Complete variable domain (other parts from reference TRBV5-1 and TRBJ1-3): KAGVTQTPRYLIKTRGQQVTLSCSPISGHRSVSWYQQTPGQGLQFLFEYFSETQRNKGNFPGRFSGRQFSNSRSEMNVSTLELGDSALYLCASSARGDSGNTIYFGEGSWLTVV.

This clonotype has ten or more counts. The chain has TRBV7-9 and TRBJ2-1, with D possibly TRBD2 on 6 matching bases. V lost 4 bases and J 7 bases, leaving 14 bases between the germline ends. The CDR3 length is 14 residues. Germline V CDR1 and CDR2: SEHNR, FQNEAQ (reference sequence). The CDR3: CASSSGRRPNEQFF. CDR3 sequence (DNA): TGTGCCAGCAGCTCAGGGAGGCGTCCTAATGAGCAGTTCTTC. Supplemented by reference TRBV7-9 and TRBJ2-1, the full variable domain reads DTGVSQNPRHKITKRGQNVTFRCDPISEHNRLYWYRQTLGQGPEFLTYFQNEAQLEKSRLLSDRFSAERPKGSFSTLEIQRTEQGDSAMYLCASSSGRRPNEQFFGPGTRLTVL.

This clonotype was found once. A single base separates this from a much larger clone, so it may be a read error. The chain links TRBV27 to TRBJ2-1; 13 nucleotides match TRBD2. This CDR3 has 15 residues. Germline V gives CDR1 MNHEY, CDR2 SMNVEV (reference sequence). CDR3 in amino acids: CASSLGTSGKNGQFF. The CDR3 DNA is TGTGCCAGCAGTTTGGGGACTAGCGGGAAAAATGGGCAGTTCTTC.

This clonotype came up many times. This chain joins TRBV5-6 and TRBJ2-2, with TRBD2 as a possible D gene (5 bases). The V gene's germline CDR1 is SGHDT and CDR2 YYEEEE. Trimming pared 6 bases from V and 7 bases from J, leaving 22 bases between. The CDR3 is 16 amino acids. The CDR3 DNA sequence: TGTGCCAGCACCGCTTGGATTGGGTCTAGCATCGGGGAGCTGTTTTTT. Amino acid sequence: CASTAWIGSSIGELFF.

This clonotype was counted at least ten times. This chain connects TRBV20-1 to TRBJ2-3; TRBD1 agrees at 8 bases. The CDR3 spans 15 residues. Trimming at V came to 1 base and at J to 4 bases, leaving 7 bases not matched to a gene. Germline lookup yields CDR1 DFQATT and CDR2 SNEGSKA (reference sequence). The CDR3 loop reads CSARVPGGVADTQYF. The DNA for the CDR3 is TGCAGTGCTAGAGTGCCAGGGGGCGTTGCAGATACGCAGTATTTT.

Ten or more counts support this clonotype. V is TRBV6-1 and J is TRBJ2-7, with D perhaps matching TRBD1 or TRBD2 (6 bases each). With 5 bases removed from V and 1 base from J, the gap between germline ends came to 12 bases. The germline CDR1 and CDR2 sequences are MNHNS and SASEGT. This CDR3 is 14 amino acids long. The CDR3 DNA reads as TGTGCCAGCAGTCGCACAGGGACTTCCTACGAGCAGTACTTC. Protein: CASSRTGTSYEQYF.

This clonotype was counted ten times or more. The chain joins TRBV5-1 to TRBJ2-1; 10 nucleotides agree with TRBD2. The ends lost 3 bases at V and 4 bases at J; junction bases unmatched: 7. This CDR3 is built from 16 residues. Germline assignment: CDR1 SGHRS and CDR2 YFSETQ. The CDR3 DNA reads TGCGCCAGCAGCTCGGCCGGACTAGCGGATTACAATGAGCAGTTCTTC. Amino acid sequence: CASSSAGLADYNEQFF.

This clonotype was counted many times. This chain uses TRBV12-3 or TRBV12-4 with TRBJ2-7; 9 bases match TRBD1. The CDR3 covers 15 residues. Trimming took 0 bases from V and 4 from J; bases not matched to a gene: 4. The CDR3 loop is CASSLAKGQGYEQYF. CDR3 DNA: TGTGCCAGCAGTTTAGCGAAGGGACAGGGTTACGAGCAGTACTTC.

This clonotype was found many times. This CDR3 is CSASFEFRPSNGHEQYF. The CDR3 region has the DNA TGCAGTGCTAGTTTTGAGTTTAGGCCCTCGAATGGCCACGAGCAGTACTTC. The rearrangement joins TRBV20-1 to TRBJ2-7; the D is unclear. CDR1 and CDR2 from the germline V gene are DFQATT and SNEGSKA (reference sequence). V dropped 3 bases and J dropped 5 bases, with 26 bases sitting between them. The CDR3 has 17 amino acids.

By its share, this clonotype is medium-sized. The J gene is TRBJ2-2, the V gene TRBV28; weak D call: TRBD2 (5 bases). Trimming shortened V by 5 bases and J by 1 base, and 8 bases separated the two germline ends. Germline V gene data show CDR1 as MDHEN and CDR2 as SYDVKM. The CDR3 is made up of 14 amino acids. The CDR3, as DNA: TGTGCCAGCAGTCGGGGTTGGAACACCGGGGAGCTGTTTTTT. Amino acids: CASSRGWNTGELFF.

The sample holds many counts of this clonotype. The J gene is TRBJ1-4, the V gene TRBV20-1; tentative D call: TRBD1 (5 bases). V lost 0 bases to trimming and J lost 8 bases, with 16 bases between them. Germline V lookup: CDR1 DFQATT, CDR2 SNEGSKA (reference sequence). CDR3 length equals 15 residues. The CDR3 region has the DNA TGCAGTGCTAGAGATTTCGGGGGACCTCGGGAAAAACTGTTTTTT. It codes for CSARDFGGPREKLFF.

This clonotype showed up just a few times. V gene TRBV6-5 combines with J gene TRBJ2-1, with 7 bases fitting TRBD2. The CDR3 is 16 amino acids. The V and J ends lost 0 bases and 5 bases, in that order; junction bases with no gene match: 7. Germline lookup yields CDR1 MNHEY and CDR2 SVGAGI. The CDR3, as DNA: TGTGCCAGCAGTTACTCGGGCGGGAGAAGGGACAATGAGCAGTTCTTC. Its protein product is CASSYSGGRRDNEQFF.

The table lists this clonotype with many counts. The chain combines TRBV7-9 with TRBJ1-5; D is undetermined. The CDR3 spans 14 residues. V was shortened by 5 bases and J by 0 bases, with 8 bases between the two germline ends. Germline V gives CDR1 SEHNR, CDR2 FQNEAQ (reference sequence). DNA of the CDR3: TGTGCCAGCAGCCCTTCATTTAGCAATCAGCCCCAGCATTTT. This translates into CASSPSFSNQPQHF.

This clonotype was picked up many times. The CDR3 region has the DNA TGCGCCAGCAGCTTGGGTTCGGTGGGGAAAAACATTCAGTACTTC. It yields the protein CASSLGSVGKNIQYF. V gene TRBV5-1 combines with J gene TRBJ2-4, with D unresolved. Germline assignment: CDR1 SGHRS and CDR2 YFSETQ. Trimming cost V 0 bases and J 4 bases, with 11 bases left between them. The CDR3 is made up of 15 amino acids.

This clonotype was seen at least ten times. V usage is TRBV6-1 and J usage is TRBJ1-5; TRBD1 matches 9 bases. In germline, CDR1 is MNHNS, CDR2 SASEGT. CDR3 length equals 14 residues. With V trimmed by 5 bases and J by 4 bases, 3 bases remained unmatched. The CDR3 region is CASSRGTGNQPQHF. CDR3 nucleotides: TGTGCCAGCAGTCGTGGGACAGGGAATCAGCCCCAGCATTTT.

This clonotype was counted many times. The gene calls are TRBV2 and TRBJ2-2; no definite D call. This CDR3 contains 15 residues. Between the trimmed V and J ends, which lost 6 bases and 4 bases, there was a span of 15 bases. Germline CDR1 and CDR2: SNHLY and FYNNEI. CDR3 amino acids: CASRALGWSTGELFF. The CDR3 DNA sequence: TGTGCCAGCAGGGCCCTTGGGTGGTCCACCGGGGAGCTGTTTTTT.

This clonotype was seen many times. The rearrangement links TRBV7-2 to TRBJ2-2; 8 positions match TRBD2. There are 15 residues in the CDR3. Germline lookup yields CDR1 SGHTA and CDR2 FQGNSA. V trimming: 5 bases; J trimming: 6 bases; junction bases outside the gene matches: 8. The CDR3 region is CASSLSGGIPGELFF. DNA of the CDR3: TGTGCCAGCAGCCTTTCGGGGGGGATACCCGGGGAGCTGTTTTTT.

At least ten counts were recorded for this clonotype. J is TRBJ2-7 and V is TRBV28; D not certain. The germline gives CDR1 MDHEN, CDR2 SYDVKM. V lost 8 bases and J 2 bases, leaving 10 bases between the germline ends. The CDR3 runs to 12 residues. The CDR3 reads CASQSVAYEQYF. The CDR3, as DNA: TGTGCCAGCCAGTCGGTTGCCTACGAGCAGTACTTC. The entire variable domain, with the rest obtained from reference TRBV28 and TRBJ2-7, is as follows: DVKVTQSSRYLVKRTGEKVFLECVQDMDHENMFWYRQDPGLGLRLIYFSYDVKMKEKGDIPEGYSVSREKKERFSLILESASTNQTSMYLCASQSVAYEQYFGPGTRLTVT.

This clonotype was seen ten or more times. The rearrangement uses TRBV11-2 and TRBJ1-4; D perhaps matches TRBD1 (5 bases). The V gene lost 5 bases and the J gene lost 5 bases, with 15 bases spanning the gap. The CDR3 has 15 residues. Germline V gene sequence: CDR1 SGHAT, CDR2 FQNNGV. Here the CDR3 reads CASSTHRFGNEKLFF. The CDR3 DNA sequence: TGTGCCAGCAGCACACACAGGTTTGGAAATGAAAAACTGTTTTTT.

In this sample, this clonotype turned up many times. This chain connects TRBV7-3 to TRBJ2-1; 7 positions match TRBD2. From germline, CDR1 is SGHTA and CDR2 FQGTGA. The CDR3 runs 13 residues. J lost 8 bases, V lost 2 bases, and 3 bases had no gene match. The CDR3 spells CASSLFAGDEQFF. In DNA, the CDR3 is TGTGCCAGCAGCTTATTCGCGGGGGATGAGCAGTTCTTC.

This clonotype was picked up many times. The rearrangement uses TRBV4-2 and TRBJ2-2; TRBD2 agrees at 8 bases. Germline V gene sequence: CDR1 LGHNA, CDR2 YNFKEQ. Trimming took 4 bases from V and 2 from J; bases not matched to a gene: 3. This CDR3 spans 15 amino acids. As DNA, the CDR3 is TGTGCCAGCAGCCTCGGGGGGGATAACACCGGGGAGCTGTTTTTT. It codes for CASSLGGDNTGELFF.

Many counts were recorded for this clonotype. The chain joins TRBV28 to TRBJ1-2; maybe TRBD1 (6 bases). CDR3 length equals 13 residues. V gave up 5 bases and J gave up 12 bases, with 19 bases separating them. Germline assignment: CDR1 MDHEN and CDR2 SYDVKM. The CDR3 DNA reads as TGTGCCAGCAGTCCAGGACAGCCATGGATCGACACCTTC. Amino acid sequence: CASSPGQPWIDTF.

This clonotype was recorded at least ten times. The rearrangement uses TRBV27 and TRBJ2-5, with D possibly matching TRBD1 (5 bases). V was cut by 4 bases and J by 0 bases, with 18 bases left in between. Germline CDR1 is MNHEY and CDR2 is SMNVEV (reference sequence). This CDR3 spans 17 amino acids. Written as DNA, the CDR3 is TGTGCCAGCAGTTACTCGCGACAGACTTCGTACCAAGAGACCCAGTACTTC. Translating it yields CASSYSRQTSYQETQYF.

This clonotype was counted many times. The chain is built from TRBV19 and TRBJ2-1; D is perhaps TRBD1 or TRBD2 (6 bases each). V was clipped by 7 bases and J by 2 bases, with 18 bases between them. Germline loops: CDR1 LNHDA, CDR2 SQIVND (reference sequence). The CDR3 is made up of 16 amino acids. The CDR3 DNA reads TGTGCCAGTACCCTCCGGGGGCAGAGAACCTACAATGAGCAGTTCTTC. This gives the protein CASTLRGQRTYNEQFF.